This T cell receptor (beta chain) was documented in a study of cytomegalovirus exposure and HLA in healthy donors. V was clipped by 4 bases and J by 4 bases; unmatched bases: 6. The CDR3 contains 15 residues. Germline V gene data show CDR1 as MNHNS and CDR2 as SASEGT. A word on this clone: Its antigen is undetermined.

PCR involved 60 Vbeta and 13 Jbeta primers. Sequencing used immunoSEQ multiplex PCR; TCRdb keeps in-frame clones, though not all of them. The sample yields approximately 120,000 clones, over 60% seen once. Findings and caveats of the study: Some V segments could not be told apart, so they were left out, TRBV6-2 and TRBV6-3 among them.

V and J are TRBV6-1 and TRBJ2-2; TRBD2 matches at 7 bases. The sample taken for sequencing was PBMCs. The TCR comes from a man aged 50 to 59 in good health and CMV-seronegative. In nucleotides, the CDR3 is TGTGCCAGCAGTGTAGCGGTAGCGGGCACCGGGGAGCTGTTTTTT. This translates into CASSVAVAGTGELFF.